The clone carrying this T cell receptor beta chain appeared many times. Its matching antigen is unknown. The data were obtained in a study of naive and memory T cell subsets. Notes on the study in general: Potentially, T cell activation and differentiation skew this RNA-based measurement.

The CDR3 length is 13 residues. V gave up 6 bases and J gave up 1 base, with 9 bases separating them. The SP2 primer and nested alpha and beta constant region primers amplified ligated cDNA in four rounds. Alpha and beta constant region primers primed reverse transcription for blood and skin samples. In TCRdb, the UMI-ligation and nested PCR reads were re-called with MiXCR into one record per CDR3 protein. In the table there are fewer than 30,000 distinct CDR3 sequences, under 6.5% of which are singletons. An oligonucleotide containing a UMI was ligated to the 3' end of TCR cDNA. Whole blood, 2.5 ml, came from adult healthy volunteers. Cells were not sorted; total RNA input targeted roughly 1 to 1000 ng.

The V gene is TRBV12-3 or TRBV12-4, the J gene TRBJ1-2; no clear D. The receptor was isolated from an adult in good health. The source material was blood. DNA of the CDR3: TGTGCCAGCAGACGTGACGTTAACTATGGCTACACCTTC. This translates into CASRRDVNYGYTF.